These T cell receptor beta chains were read from a single sample in a study of blood T cell repertoires in COVID-19. Clones were read by immunoSEQ multiplex PCR, and TCRdb kept only the in-frame ones, dropping some. Here the sample spans around 250,000 clones, approximately 82% being singletons. Sequenced input: PBMCs or T cells enriched from blood (not recorded which). The origin of the receptors is a man in his forties or fifties who had recovered from COVID-19. Both conserved end residues are part of each CDR3. The order of the fields is J gene, V gene, CDR3 length, D gene, clone size, CDR3 DNA, CDR3 protein. D genes are given only for firm matches. Not every row has a clone size; where given, it reads once, few, many or a size class.

j_gene: TRBJ2-3
v_gene: TRBV4-3
len: 16
d_gene: TRBD2
abundance: .
CDR3nt: TGCGCCAGCAGCCTAAGGGGCGGGGGGGTAAGAGATACGCAGTATTTT
CDR3aa: CASSLRGGGVRDTQYF

j_gene: TRBJ2-1
v_gene: TRBV27
len: 20
d_gene: TRBD2
abundance: .
CDR3nt: TGTGCCAGCAACCCCCCGGGACTAGCGGGGGACGGGTTTTCCTACAATGAGCAGTTCTTC
CDR3aa: CASNPPGLAGDGFSYNEQFF

j_gene: TRBJ2-4
v_gene: TRBV5-4
len: 18
d_gene: TRBD1
abundance: .
CDR3nt: TGTGCCAGCAGCCTTCCTTCGACAGGGGGCATGGACAAAAACATTCAGTACTTC
CDR3aa: CASSLPSTGGMDKNIQYF

j_gene: TRBJ1-1
v_gene: TRBV30
len: 13
d_gene: .
abundance: .
CDR3nt: TGTGCCTGGAGTCCAGGCGAATGGACTGAAGCTTTCTTT
CDR3aa: CAWSPGEWTEAFF

j_gene: TRBJ1-5
v_gene: TRBV24-1
len: 15
d_gene: .
abundance: .
CDR3nt: TGTGCCACCAGCGAGGGGGGGCGTGTGGGTCAGCCCCAGCATTTT
CDR3aa: CATSEGGRVGQPQHF

j_gene: TRBJ1-5
v_gene: TRBV28
len: 20
d_gene: .
abundance: .
CDR3nt: TGTGCCAGCAGTTTCCCCCTTGGACAGAAAGGGGTCGGTGGCAATCAGCCCCAGCATTTT
CDR3aa: CASSFPLGQKGVGGNQPQHF

j_gene: TRBJ2-7
v_gene: TRBV7-8
len: 15
d_gene: .
abundance: few
CDR3nt: TGTGCCAGCAGCTTGATGGAGAGCCGGATCTACGAGCAGTACTTC
CDR3aa: CASSLMESRIYEQYF

j_gene: TRBJ2-7
v_gene: TRBV29-1
len: 12
d_gene: .
abundance: .
CDR3nt: TGCAGCGTTGCGGGGGAGAGGGGCGAGCAGTACTTC
CDR3aa: CSVAGERGEQYF

j_gene: TRBJ1-1
v_gene: TRBV7-9
len: 14
d_gene: .
abundance: once
CDR3nt: TGTGCCAGCAGCTTAGCGTCGGGGGACACTGAAGCTTTCTTT
CDR3aa: CASSLASGDTEAFF

j_gene: TRBJ2-4
v_gene: TRBV3-1/TRBV3-2
len: 16
d_gene: .
abundance: .
CDR3nt: TGTGCCAGCAGCCTGACGGGCAGTGGACACACAAACATTCAGTACTTC
CDR3aa: CASSLTGSGHTNIQYF

j_gene: TRBJ2-7
v_gene: TRBV11-2
len: 15
d_gene: TRBD2
abundance: .
CDR3nt: TGTGCCAGCAGCCAGGCGGCGGGAGAGGACTACGAGCAGTACTTC
CDR3aa: CASSQAAGEDYEQYF

j_gene: TRBJ1-2
v_gene: TRBV6-2/TRBV6-3
len: 17
d_gene: .
abundance: few
CDR3nt: TGTGCCAGCAGTTACCTCCGCACAGGGAGCTTCAAGTATGGCTACACCTTC
CDR3aa: CASSYLRTGSFKYGYTF

j_gene: TRBJ1-4
v_gene: TRBV6-5
len: 14
d_gene: .
abundance: .
CDR3nt: TGTGCCAGCAGTTACGCCCCAGGGAATGAAAAACTGTTTTTT
CDR3aa: CASSYAPGNEKLFF

j_gene: TRBJ2-7
v_gene: TRBV7-9
len: 14
d_gene: .
abundance: .
CDR3nt: TGTGCCAGCAGCTCGGGGAATAGGTTCCACGAGCAGTACTTC
CDR3aa: CASSSGNRFHEQYF

j_gene: TRBJ1-3
v_gene: TRBV5-1
len: 14
d_gene: .
abundance: .
CDR3nt: TGCGCCAGCAGCTTGGCAGGGGCTGGAAACACCATATATTTT
CDR3aa: CASSLAGAGNTIYF

j_gene: TRBJ1-1
v_gene: TRBV19
len: 14
d_gene: .
abundance: .
CDR3nt: TGTGCCAGTAGTATATGGAGAGGGAACACTGAAGCTTTCTTT
CDR3aa: CASSIWRGNTEAFF

j_gene: TRBJ2-1
v_gene: TRBV4-1
len: 16
d_gene: .
abundance: .
CDR3nt: TGCGCCAGCAGCCCGGTTCTGGACAAAGGGTACAATGAGCAGTTCTTC
CDR3aa: CASSPVLDKGYNEQFF

j_gene: TRBJ1-5
v_gene: TRBV2
len: 14
d_gene: TRBD1
abundance: .
CDR3nt: TGTGCCAGCAGTGGGACAGGGGTAAATCAGCCCCAGCATTTT
CDR3aa: CASSGTGVNQPQHF

j_gene: TRBJ1-2
v_gene: TRBV27
len: 15
d_gene: TRBD1
abundance: .
CDR3nt: TGTGCCAGCAGTTTATCGAGGGACAGGGTCTATGGCTACACCTTC
CDR3aa: CASSLSRDRVYGYTF

j_gene: TRBJ2-2
v_gene: TRBV5-1
len: 14
d_gene: .
abundance: .
CDR3nt: TGCGCCAGCAACCTGGGACAAGACACCGGGGAGCTGTTTTTT
CDR3aa: CASNLGQDTGELFF